These 4 T cell receptor beta chains share one sample of origin, sequenced in a study of T cell responses to AZD1222 COVID-19 vaccine (dated by TCRdb to the early 2020s). The time point label, read with the paper, signifies: about 28 days (+/-7) after the second vaccine dose. Receptor libraries were prepared by the immunoSEQ multiplex PCR assay. TCRdb took this table from immuneACCESS and kept in-frame rearrangements with V and J called. Such tables lack part of the clones; where checked against another copy, unresolved V genes explain under half of the gap, and the rest is unexplained. Here the sample has 100,000 to 150,000 clones; about nine tenths occur a single time. The top ten constitute approximately 0.98% of the sample. The sample in question was peripheral blood, obtained 28 days after the second AZD1222 dose. The origin of the receptors is an adult who received the AZD1222 COVID-19 vaccine.

The CDR3 region is CSASLLWDTGELFF. The DNA for the CDR3 is TGCAGTGCTAGTCTACTCTGGGACACCGGGGAGCTGTTTTTT. The rearrangement joins TRBV20-1 to TRBJ2-2; D ambiguous. V lost 3 bases and J 3 bases, leaving 11 bases between the germline ends. The CDR3 contains 14 residues. The germline V gene encodes CDR1 DFQATT and CDR2 SNEGSKA (reference sequence).

This clone has a single count. The chain links TRBV9 to TRBJ2-3; 8 nucleotides agree with TRBD2. The CDR3 consists of 14 residues. Germline values: CDR1 SGDLS, CDR2 YYNGEE. After removal of 4 bases from V and 6 bases from J, the junction contained 7 bases not matched to a gene. CDR3 sequence reads: CASSLSGKLDTQYF. The CDR3 DNA reads TGTGCCAGCAGCCTTAGCGGGAAGCTCGATACGCAGTATTTT.

The chain has TRBV19 and TRBJ1-2; D might be TRBD1 (6 bases). V was trimmed by 3 bases and J by 2 bases, leaving 16 bases between them. Germline CDR1 is LNHDA and CDR2 is SQIVND (reference sequence). There are 16 residues in the CDR3. CDR3 bases: TGTGCCAGTAGTATCGTATTGGGGGGGCGCAACTATGGCTACACCTTC. As protein: CASSIVLGGRNYGYTF.

V gene TRBV11-2 combines with J gene TRBJ2-4; D is unresolved. Per the germline V gene, CDR1 is SGHAT and CDR2 is FQNNGV. The CDR3 contains 15 residues. Trimming removed 5 bases at V and 0 bases at J, with 11 bases between. CDR3 amino acids: CASSLRLQAKNIQYF. CDR3 in DNA: TGTGCCAGCAGCCTAAGACTCCAAGCCAAAAACATTCAGTACTTC.